This TCR beta chain was sequenced during a study of STAT3 mutations in large granular lymphocyte leukemia. Broader study findings: In T-cell large granular lymphocyte leukemia, about half of patients showed multiple immunodominant subclonotypes. Some patients had dominant TCR clones larger than their STAT3 mutant burden.

Unmatched junction bases numbered 2, after V lost 2 bases and J lost 4 bases. CDR3 length equals 14 residues. Germline values: CDR1 ENHRY, CDR2 SYGVKD. Note on this clone: Its antigen is as yet unknown.

Profiling relied on immunoSEQ multiplex PCR, and the TCRdb table lists in-frame clones only, not all of them. The table lists about 42,000 clones, about 81% of them singletons. The specimen was PBMCs. The sequence was obtained from a human donor with T large granular lymphocyte leukemia. Some clones in this sample may be carry-over from other donors' samples. V usage is TRBV10-3 and J usage is TRBJ1-2; 9 bases fit TRBD1. The CDR3 sequence is CAISETGGSYGYTF. CDR3 bases: TGTGCCATCAGTGAGACAGGGGGCTCCTATGGCTACACCTTC.